One and the same sample provided the 15 T cell receptor beta chains below, sequenced in a study of blood T cell repertoires in COVID-19 (TCRdb year 2020). The method behind the library was the immunoSEQ multiplex PCR assay. TCRdb took over this immuneACCESS table, retaining in-frame rearrangements with V and J assigned. Such tables are incomplete; in checked studies, under half of the missing clones stem from an unresolved V gene, and the remainder is unexplained. The sample yields around 99,000 clones; 70% to 80% were counted once. Clones ranked in the top ten supply over 15% of the sample. Material for sequencing was peripheral blood. Source of these receptors: a woman older than 75 with active or convalescent COVID-19.

The chain links TRBV19 to TRBJ1-5; D gene ambiguous. V lost 6 bases and J 0 bases, leaving 15 bases between the germline ends. The CDR3 totals 16 residues. Germline V gene data show CDR1 as LNHDA and CDR2 as SQIVND (reference sequence). CDR3 in DNA: TGTGCCAGTAGCTCGGCGGCTGTGAATAGCAATCAGCCCCAGCATTTT. As protein: CASSSAAVNSNQPQHF.

The rearrangement uses TRBV6-6 and TRBJ1-3; perhaps TRBD1 as D (5 bases). The CDR3 sequence is 14 residues long. Trimming shortened V by 7 bases and J by 0 bases, and 10 bases separated the two germline ends. Germline lookup yields CDR1 MNHNY and CDR2 SVGAGI (reference sequence). CDR3 sequence reads: CASKTVTSGNTIYF. The CDR3 region has the DNA TGTGCCAGCAAGACAGTAACCTCTGGAAACACCATATATTTT.

CDR3 in DNA: TGCGCCAGCAGCCAAGTTGACAGGGAAACCGGGGAGCTGTTTTTT. It encodes CASSQVDRETGELFF. The chain joins TRBV4-1 to TRBJ2-2, with 7 bases aligning to TRBD1. The CDR3 covers 15 residues. Germline values: CDR1 MGHRA, CDR2 YSYEKL. After removal of 1 base from V and 5 bases from J, the junction contained 4 bases not matched to a gene.

This clone was recorded a few times. The chain combines TRBV2 with TRBJ1-5, with a weak D call TRBD1 (5 bases). Germline assignment: CDR1 SNHLY and CDR2 FYNNEI. The CDR3 sequence is 15 residues long. Trimming shortened V by 8 bases and J by 0 bases, and 14 bases separated the two germline ends. CDR3 bases: TGTGCCAGCGGAACAGGCTCCTATAGCAATCAGCCCCAGCATTTT. It encodes CASGTGSYSNQPQHF.

This chain connects TRBV18 to TRBJ2-2, with D possibly TRBD1 on 6 matching bases. The germline CDR1 and CDR2 sequences are KGHSH and LQKENI. This CDR3 is built from 16 residues. V dropped 10 bases and J dropped 4 bases, with 22 bases sitting between them. The CDR3 region has the DNA TGTGCCACCTACCGAACCTCGACAGGCGGCACCGGGGAGCTGTTTTTT. Translation: CATYRTSTGGTGELFF.

The V call is TRBV27, the J call TRBJ2-7; possible D gene TRBD1, 6 bases. The CDR3 totals 16 residues. The germline V and J ends were trimmed by 5 bases and 0 bases, with 17 bases remaining between them. Germline V lookup: CDR1 MNHEY, CDR2 SMNVEV (reference sequence). In nucleotides, the CDR3 is TGTGCCAGCAGTCCGATCACAGGGATAGCCTCCTACGAGCAGTACTTC. Translating it yields CASSPITGIASYEQYF.

The gene calls are TRBV6-5 and TRBJ2-5, with 9 positions matching TRBD2. The CDR3 runs to 13 residues. The germline V gene encodes CDR1 MNHEY and CDR2 SVGAGI. Trimming removed 5 bases from V and 4 bases from J; junction bases left unmatched: 2. As DNA, the CDR3 is TGTGCCAGCAGTATAGCGGGAGTAGAGACCCAGTACTTC. Translation: CASSIAGVETQYF.

Only one count was recorded for this clone. The chain is built from TRBV5-1 and TRBJ2-1, with 10 bases that match TRBD2. Unmatched junction bases numbered 6, after V lost 0 bases and J lost 6 bases. Per germline, CDR1 SGHRS and CDR2 YFSETQ. There are 16 residues in the CDR3. CDR3: CASSLVASGSFNEQFF. CDR3 nucleotides: TGCGCCAGCAGCTTGGTTGCTAGCGGGAGTTTCAATGAGCAGTTCTTC.

The chain has TRBV7-7 and TRBJ2-3; tentatively, D is TRBD1 (7 bases). The CDR3 is 17 residues long. Germline assignment: CDR1 SSHAT and CDR2 FNYEAQ (reference sequence). V was trimmed by 5 bases and J by 4 bases, leaving 22 bases between them. As DNA, the CDR3 is TGTGCCAGCAGCCCACTGGCAGGGGGGACATTCGCAGATACGCAGTATTTT. Its translation is CASSPLAGGTFADTQYF.

The chain is built from TRBV28 and TRBJ1-5, with 9 bases that match TRBD1. This CDR3 is built from 16 residues. V dropped 6 bases and J dropped 1; count of bases not matched to a gene: 7. Per the germline V gene, CDR1 is MDHEN and CDR2 is SYDVKM. CDR3 region: CASRLPGTGSNQPQHF. The CDR3 region has the DNA TGTGCCAGCAGACTTCCCGGGACAGGGAGCAATCAGCCCCAGCATTTT. The complete variable domain, with remaining parts taken from reference TRBV28 and TRBJ1-5, reads DVKVTQSSRYLVKRTGEKVFLECVQDMDHENMFWYRQDPGLGLRLIYFSYDVKMKEKGDIPEGYSVSREKKERFSLILESASTNQTSMYLCASRLPGTGSNQPQHFGDGTRLSIL.

The rearrangement uses TRBV10-3 and TRBJ2-1; 7 nucleotides match TRBD1. The trim removed 2 bases at V and 4 bases at J, leaving 8 bases unmatched. The CDR3 is 16 residues long. Looked up from germline, CDR1 is ENHRY and CDR2 is SYGVKD. The CDR3 reads CAISEGTAALYNEQFF. The CDR3 nucleotides read TGTGCCATCAGTGAGGGGACAGCCGCTTTGTACAATGAGCAGTTCTTC.

The V call is TRBV14, the J call TRBJ1-3; possible D gene TRBD1, 5 bases. The CDR3 spans 16 residues. The germline gives CDR1 SGHDN, CDR2 FVKESK. Trimming removed 0 bases at V and 0 bases at J, with 9 bases between. CDR3 residues: CASSQDLQGSGNTIYF. In DNA, the CDR3 is TGTGCCAGCAGCCAAGATCTCCAGGGCTCTGGAAACACCATATATTTT.

The V call is TRBV28, the J call TRBJ2-7, with TRBD2 matching 9 bases. The CDR3 extends over 15 amino acids. Losses at the gene ends were 5 bases for V and 5 bases for J; bases not matched to a gene: 10. Germline V gene data show CDR1 as MDHEN and CDR2 as SYDVKM. The CDR3 DNA sequence: TGTGCCAGCAGTACCCCCGGGACTAGCATCGACGAGCAGTACTTC. Translating it yields CASSTPGTSIDEQYF.

The chain couples TRBV7-2 to TRBJ2-2, with 12 bases aligning to TRBD2. The CDR3 loop spans 17 amino acids. The junction had 5 bases not matched to a gene; V was cut back by 0 bases and J by 6 bases. The germline CDR1 and CDR2 sequences are SGHTA and FQGNSA. The chain's CDR3 is CASSLALAGGPSGELFF. The CDR3 DNA is TGTGCCAGCAGCTTAGCGCTAGCGGGAGGGCCCTCCGGGGAGCTGTTTTTT.

V and J are TRBV11-2 and TRBJ2-5; tentatively, D is TRBD2 (6 bases). The CDR3 is made up of 12 amino acids. Germline CDR1 is SGHAT and CDR2 is FQNNGV. The V and J ends lost 0 bases and 12 bases respectively, with 11 bases between them. CDR3 bases: TGTGCCAGCAGCTTAGATCGCGGGGCTGAGTACTTC. Residues: CASSLDRGAEYF.